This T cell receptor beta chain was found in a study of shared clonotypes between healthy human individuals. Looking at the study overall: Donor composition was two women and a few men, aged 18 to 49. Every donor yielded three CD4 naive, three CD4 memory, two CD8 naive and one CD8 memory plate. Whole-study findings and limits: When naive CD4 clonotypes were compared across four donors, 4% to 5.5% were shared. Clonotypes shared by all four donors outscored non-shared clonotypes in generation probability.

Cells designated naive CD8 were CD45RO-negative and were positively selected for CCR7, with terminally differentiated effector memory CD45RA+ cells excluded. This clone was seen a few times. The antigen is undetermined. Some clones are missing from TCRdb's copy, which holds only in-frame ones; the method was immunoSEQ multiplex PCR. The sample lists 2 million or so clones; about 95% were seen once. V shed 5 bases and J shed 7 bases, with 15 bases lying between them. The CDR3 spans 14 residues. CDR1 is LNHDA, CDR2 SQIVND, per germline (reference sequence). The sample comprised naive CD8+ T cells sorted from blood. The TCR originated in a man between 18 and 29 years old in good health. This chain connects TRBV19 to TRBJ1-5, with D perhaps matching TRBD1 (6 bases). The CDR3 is CASSHQGTGQPQHF. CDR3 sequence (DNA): TGTGCCAGTAGTCATCAGGGGACGGGCCAGCCCCAGCATTTT. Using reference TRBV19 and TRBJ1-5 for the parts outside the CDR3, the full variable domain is DGGITQSPKYLFRKEGQNVTLSCEQNLNHDAMYWYRQDPGQGLRLIYYSQIVNDFQKGDIAEGYSVSREKKESFPLTVTSAQKNPTAFYLCASSHQGTGQPQHFGDGTRLSIL.